The clone carrying this T cell receptor beta chain was found a few times. Germline values: CDR1 ENHRY, CDR2 SYGVKD. Trimming removed 0 bases from V and 6 bases from J, with 12 bases in between. The CDR3 length is 15 residues. The data originate from a study of regulatory T cells in long-lasting Graves disease. The time point is: newly diagnosed GD, antithyroid drugs for less than 3 months. Scientists built the TCR library using RNA that was extracted from PBMCs. A volume of approximately 9 milliliters of peripheral blood was collected in EDTA tubes. Building of the TCR beta libraries involved iRepertoire HTBI primers and Arm-PCR of CDR3 regions. TCRdb redid the calling of the multiplex PCR reads with MiXCR, one entry per CDR3 protein. This sample has 350,000 to 550,000 distinct CDR3 sequences, with approximately 15% found just once. Separately, the same data were catalogued under a study of T cells in Graves' hyperthyroidism and ophthalmopathy. Per that paper: Appearing also in blood were most of the thyroid clonotypes expanded above 0.001.

The receptor was isolated from a woman in her forties or fifties with Graves disease. Sample: peripheral blood mononuclear cells (PBMCs), taken at new diagnosis, from a patient treated with antithyroid drugs. This chain joins TRBV10-3 and TRBJ2-4; D is unresolved. CDR3 DNA: TGTGCCATCAGTGAGTCCCCTTCTATGGGAAACATTCAGTACTTC. It is translated as CAISESPSMGNIQYF.